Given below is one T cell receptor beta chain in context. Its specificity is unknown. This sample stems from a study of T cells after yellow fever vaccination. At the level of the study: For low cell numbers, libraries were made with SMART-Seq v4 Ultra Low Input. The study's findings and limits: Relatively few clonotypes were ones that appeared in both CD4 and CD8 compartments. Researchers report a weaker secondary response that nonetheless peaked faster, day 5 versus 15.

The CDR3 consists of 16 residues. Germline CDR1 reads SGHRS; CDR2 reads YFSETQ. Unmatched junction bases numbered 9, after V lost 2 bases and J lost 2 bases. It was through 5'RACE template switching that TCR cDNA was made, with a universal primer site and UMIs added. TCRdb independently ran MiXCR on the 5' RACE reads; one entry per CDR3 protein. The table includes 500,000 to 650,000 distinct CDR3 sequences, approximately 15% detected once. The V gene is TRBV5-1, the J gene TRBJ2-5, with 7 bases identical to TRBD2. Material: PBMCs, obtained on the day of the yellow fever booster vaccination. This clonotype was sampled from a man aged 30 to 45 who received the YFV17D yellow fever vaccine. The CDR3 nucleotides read TGCGCCAGCAGCTTACAGCCAAGCGGGGCACAAGAGACCCAGTACTTC. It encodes CASSLQPSGAQETQYF.